The 16 T cell receptor beta chains below were found in one sample sequenced in a study of T cells in localized non-small cell lung cancer. Profiled with immunoSEQ multiplex PCR; TCRdb holds only in-frame clones, not every one. The data contain around 2,000 clones, under 40% of them singletons. Sequencing used lung tumor tissue, obtained before any cancer treatment. These receptors were obtained from a male donor at least 60 years old with stage I squamous cell lung carcinoma.

V and J are TRBV18 and TRBJ2-1, with TRBD1 identical over 7 bases. Germline assignment: CDR1 KGHSH and CDR2 LQKENI. The CDR3 extends over 14 amino acids. The J segment lost 4 bases and the V segment lost 3 bases, leaving 3 bases of the junction unmatched. CDR3 DNA: TGTGCCAGCTCACCGGGACAGCCTTACAATGAGCAGTTCTTC. Its translation is CASSPGQPYNEQFF.

The chain employs TRBV19 and TRBJ2-1, with 15 positions matching TRBD2. The CDR3 spans 18 residues. Germline CDR1 and CDR2: LNHDA and SQIVND (reference sequence). The ends lost 8 bases at V and 10 bases at J; junction bases unmatched: 18. CDR3 sequence reads: CASALQGLAGGPGTEQFF. CDR3 sequence (DNA): TGTGCCAGTGCCCTCCAAGGACTAGCGGGAGGGCCGGGGACCGAGCAGTTCTTC.

This clone was picked up a small number of times. The chain links TRBV7-7 to TRBJ2-3, with D tentatively TRBD1 (6 bases). This CDR3 is 17 amino acids long. The V end was cut by 5 bases, the J end by 2 bases, with 20 bases between. CDR1 is SSHAT and CDR2 is FNYEAQ in the germline V gene (reference sequence). The CDR3 is CASSVTPGAITTDTQYF. CDR3 bases: TGTGCCAGCAGCGTTACCCCAGGGGCCATCACCACAGATACGCAGTATTTT.

For this clone: The junction departs from germline at one end; a sequencing error may be responsible. CDR3 coding DNA: TGTGCCATCAGTGAGGGTGATACGCAGTATTTT. Protein product: CAISEGDTQYF. The rearrangement joins TRBV6-4 to TRBJ2-3; D possibly corresponds to TRBD2 (5 bases). Germline V CDR1 and CDR2: MRHNA, SNTAGT. The CDR3 totals 11 residues.

The CDR3 is CASSILGETQYF. CDR3 sequence (DNA): TGTGCCAGTAGTATCTTGGGGGAGACCCAGTACTTC. The chain carries TRBV19 and TRBJ2-5; D not resolved. CDR1 and CDR2 from the germline V gene are LNHDA and SQIVND (reference sequence). This CDR3 is built from 12 residues. The ends were cut back, 3 bases at V and 5 bases at J, with 7 bases in the middle.

This rearrangement joins TRBV29-1 to TRBJ2-3; 9 nucleotides line up with TRBD2. Per the germline V gene, CDR1 is SQVTM and CDR2 is ANQGSEA. Losses at the gene ends were 6 bases for V and 6 bases for J; bases not matched to a gene: 4. There are 12 residues in the CDR3. Here the CDR3 reads CSVREGADTQYF. Here the CDR3 DNA reads TGCAGCGTGCGGGAGGGAGCCGATACGCAGTATTTT.

The chain recombines TRBV6-8 with TRBJ1-4; D is perhaps TRBD1 (6 bases). V was shortened by 2 bases and J by 11 bases, with 12 bases between the two germline ends. Germline CDR1 reads MNHGY; CDR2 reads SAAAGT. The CDR3 is made up of 13 amino acids. The CDR3: CASSYEGGWKLFF. The CDR3 nucleotides read TGTGCCAGCAGTTACGAGGGGGGGTGGAAACTGTTTTTT.

This clone was detected a few times. In nucleotides, the CDR3 is TGTGCCAGCAGTTTCTCTCAGGGGGACGGCTATGGCTACACCTTC. Translating it yields CASSFSQGDGYGYTF. The rearrangement links TRBV6-8 to TRBJ1-2; 7 bases match TRBD1. Germline loops: CDR1 MNHGY, CDR2 SAAAGT. This CDR3 contains 15 residues. After removal of 4 bases from V and 4 bases from J, the junction contained 9 bases not matched to a gene.

This clone was seen only a few times. The V gene is TRBV14, the J gene TRBJ1-1; possibly TRBD1 for D (5 bases). The CDR3 sequence is 15 residues long. V was cut by 4 bases and J by 1 base, with 13 bases left in between. Germline V lookup: CDR1 SGHDN, CDR2 FVKESK. The CDR3 is CASSRDRGTNTEAFF. CDR3 coding DNA: TGTGCCAGCAGCCGAGACCGGGGGACGAACACTGAAGCTTTCTTT.

The J gene is TRBJ2-7, the V gene TRBV5-1, with TRBD2 identical over 7 bases. Per germline, CDR1 SGHRS and CDR2 YFSETQ. The CDR3 spans 14 residues. V shed 2 bases and J 6 bases; nucleotides not matched to a gene: 8. DNA of the CDR3: TGCGCCAGCAGCTTCGGGACCGGGGAGGGCGAGCAGTACTTC. Translating gives CASSFGTGEGEQYF.

The rearrangement joins TRBV29-1 to TRBJ1-3, with D hard to call. Trimming took off 8 bases at V and 0 bases at J, with 8 bases between the two ends. Per germline, CDR1 SQVTM and CDR2 ANQGSEA. This CDR3 is 12 amino acids long. In nucleotides, the CDR3 is TGCAGCTTTCTCTACTCTGGAAACACCATATATTTT. It specifies CSFLYSGNTIYF.

The chain couples TRBV5-1 to TRBJ1-1; 7 bases fit TRBD1. Per germline, CDR1 SGHRS and CDR2 YFSETQ. V lost 3 bases, J lost 8 bases, and 13 bases stayed unmatched. This CDR3 region has 15 residues. The CDR3 reads CASSYYSTGNGEAFF. DNA of the CDR3: TGCGCCAGCAGCTACTACTCGACAGGGAACGGCGAAGCTTTCTTT.

The chain joins TRBV30 to TRBJ1-4; 9 nucleotides align to TRBD1. The germline V gene encodes CDR1 GTSNPN and CDR2 SVGIG (reference sequence). The CDR3 has 15 residues. V lost 2 bases and J lost 5; bases outside the gene matches: 6. The CDR3 DNA follows: TGTGCCTGGAGTTTAAGGGGGACAGGGAATGAAAAACTGTTTTTT. Translating gives CAWSLRGTGNEKLFF.

The chain employs TRBV11-3 and TRBJ1-4, with 9 bases that match TRBD1. This CDR3 spans 14 amino acids. Germline values: CDR1 SGHNT, CDR2 YENEEA. The J segment lost 8 bases and the V segment lost 4 bases, leaving 5 bases of the junction unmatched. CDR3 in amino acids: CASSWAGTGEKLFF. The CDR3 DNA reads as TGTGCCAGCAGCTGGGCCGGGACAGGGGAAAAACTGTTTTTT.

On this clone: The DNA holds an ambiguous or unread base, and X denotes its residue. The rearrangement links TRBV18 to TRBJ1-6; D remains ambiguous. This CDR3 region has 14 residues. CDR1 and CDR2 (germline): KGHSH, LQKENI. V was cut by 3 bases and J by 6 bases, with 9 bases left in between. The CDR3 DNA reads as TGTGCCAGCTCACCCCYAGGGATTAATTCACCCCTCCACTTT. Protein sequence: CASSPXGINSPLHF.

The chain employs TRBV7-2 and TRBJ2-3, with D uncertain. Germline V gene data show CDR1 as SGHTA and CDR2 as FQGNSA. The CDR3 consists of 13 residues. Trimming shortened V by 1 base and J by 2 bases, and 4 bases separated the two germline ends. CDR3 sequence (DNA): TGTGCCAGCAGCTTAGTTAACACAGATACGCAGTATTTT. Its translation is CASSLVNTDTQYF.